This T cell receptor (beta chain) was sequenced for a study of T cell responses to AZD1222 COVID-19 vaccine. Study-level background: Second-dose intervals near 4 or 12 weeks were combined. Study-wide points: Nearly half of the spike-specific TCRs reportedly recognize variant regions that carry no mutations. Donors skewed white British and female; clonal diversity was possibly underestimated. CD4 TCRs linked to vaccination spanned spike, dominating at 160-218 and 743-854.

Here immunoSEQ multiplex PCR was the method, and the copy in TCRdb shows in-frame clones only, minus some. Altogether about 86,000 clones are present, approximately 89% being singletons, with the ten largest covering about 2%. This clone has a single count. Its antigen remains unknown. CDR3 size: 13 residues. Per germline, CDR1 GTSNPN and CDR2 SVGIG (reference sequence). Trimming shortened V by 6 bases and J by 0 bases, and 9 bases separated the two germline ends. The chain combines TRBV30 with TRBJ1-5; no clear D. This sample comprised peripheral blood, obtained on day 0 of AZD1222 vaccination. This clonotype was obtained from an adult in good health. CDR3 residues: CACTGNSNQPQHF. Written as DNA, the CDR3 is TGTGCCTGTACGGGAAATAGCAATCAGCCCCAGCATTTT.